Presented here are 18 T cell receptor beta chains from one specimen sequenced in a study of cytomegalovirus exposure and HLA in healthy donors. PCR primers comprised 60 Vbeta and 13 Jbeta primers. Measured with immunoSEQ multiplex PCR; TCRdb has only the in-frame clones, and not every one. The data contain approximately 150,000 clones, approximately 72% of them singletons. The sample comprised PBMCs. Every receptor here comes from a man between 50 and 59 years old in good health and CMV-seronegative.

The V and J genes are TRBV7-9 and TRBJ1-6, with 7 bases fitting TRBD1. V trimming: 5 bases; J trimming: 7 bases; junction bases outside the gene matches: 8. The CDR3 totals 15 residues. Germline lookup yields CDR1 SEHNR and CDR2 FQNEAQ (reference sequence). CDR3 loop: CASSRFRDRNSPLHF. In nucleotides, the CDR3 is TGTGCCAGCAGCCGTTTCCGGGACAGAAATTCACCCCTCCACTTT.

V is TRBV5-4 and J is TRBJ2-2; D gene unclear. CDR1 is SGHNT and CDR2 is YYREEE in the germline V gene (reference sequence). This CDR3 contains 17 residues. The ends were cut back, 3 bases at V and 4 bases at J, with 19 bases in the middle. The CDR3 here is CASSSDPTLVSTGELFF. The CDR3 bases are TGTGCCAGCAGCTCTGATCCAACTCTAGTCAGCACCGGGGAGCTGTTTTTT. Full variable domain (outside the CDR3, taken from reference TRBV5-4 and TRBJ2-2): ETGVTQSPTHLIKTRGQQVTLRCSSQSGHNTVSWYQQALGQGPQFIFQYYREEENGRGNFPPRFSGLQFPNYSSELNVNALELDDSALYLCASSSDPTLVSTGELFFGEGSRLTVL.

This clone was seen a handful of times. The chain employs TRBV18 and TRBJ1-2, with unresolved D. From germline, CDR1 is KGHSH and CDR2 LQKENI. Trimming removed 4 bases from V and 8 bases from J, with 23 bases in between. The CDR3 spans 16 residues. The CDR3 coding sequence is TGTGCCAGCTCACTACCCACGATTCCGTCGCTAGAAGGCTACACCTTC. Protein: CASSLPTIPSLEGYTF. Variable domain in full (rest from reference TRBV18 and TRBJ1-2): NAGVMQNPRHLVRRRGQEARLRCSPMKGHSHVYWYRQLPEEGLKFMVYLQKENIIDESGMPKERFSAEFPKEGPSILRIQQVVRGDSAAYFCASSLPTIPSLEGYTFGSGTRLTVV.

V and J are TRBV27 and TRBJ2-3; 10 bases align to TRBD2. Germline V gives CDR1 MNHEY, CDR2 SMNVEV (reference sequence). Losses at the gene ends were 6 bases for V and 2 bases for J; bases not matched to a gene: 8. The CDR3 has 16 residues. The CDR3, as DNA: TGTGCCAGCAGACTAGGACTAGCGGTAGCCACAGATACGCAGTATTTT. This codes for CASRLGLAVATDTQYF.

The chain has TRBV4-1 and TRBJ2-7; 15 nucleotides align to TRBD2. With V trimmed by 0 bases and J by 11 bases, 11 bases remained unmatched. CDR3 size: 17 residues. Germline loops: CDR1 MGHRA, CDR2 YSYEKL. CDR3 DNA sequence: TGCGCCAGCAGCCAAGAACTATTCGGACTAGCGGGGGGGTTTGAGTACTTC. Its protein is CASSQELFGLAGGFEYF.

In regard to this clone: This sample includes further DNA sequences coding for the same CDR3. J is TRBJ1-6 and V is TRBV11-2, with 7 bases identical to TRBD1. This CDR3 contains 15 residues. J gave up 5 bases and V 6 bases, and 7 bases lay outside the gene matches. The germline gives CDR1 SGHAT, CDR2 FQNNGV. CDR3 nucleotides: TGTGCCAGCAGTAGATCGGGACAGAATAATTCACCCCTCCACTTT. Encoded protein: CASSRSGQNNSPLHF.

This clone has a handful of counts. The J gene is TRBJ2-1, the V gene TRBV4-2, with TRBD1 identical over 9 bases. The V segment lost 4 bases and the J segment 3 bases; nucleotides outside the gene matches: 4. Germline CDR1 reads LGHNA; CDR2 reads YNFKEQ. This CDR3 region has 15 residues. The CDR3 DNA sequence: TGTGCCAGCAGCCCGGAGACAGGGGGCTACAATGAGCAGTTCTTC. Amino acids: CASSPETGGYNEQFF.

V gene TRBV11-2 combines with J gene TRBJ2-1, with TRBD2 as a possible D gene (5 bases). The V gene's germline CDR1 is SGHAT and CDR2 FQNNGV. Trimming removed 6 bases at V and 0 bases at J, with 12 bases between. The CDR3 loop spans 15 amino acids. The CDR3 here is CASSPQRSSYNEQFF. In DNA, the CDR3 is TGTGCCAGCAGTCCCCAGCGGAGCTCCTACAATGAGCAGTTCTTC. The full variable domain, in which reference TRBV11-2 and TRBJ2-1 provide the parts outside the CDR3, is EAGVAQSPRYKIIEKRQSVAFWCNPISGHATLYWYQQILGQGPKLLIQFQNNGVVDDSQLPKDRFSAERLKGVDSTLKIQPAKLEDSAVYLCASSPQRSSYNEQFFGPGTRLTVL.

In DNA, the CDR3 is TGCGCCAGCAGTCGGGACAGGGAAACTTTCTTT. Translated, it gives CASSRDRETFF. The gene calls are TRBV5-1 and TRBJ1-1; 9 positions agree with TRBD1. V shed 5 bases, J shed 12 bases, and the junction held 5 bases outside the gene matches. The CDR3 has 11 residues. Germline V gene sequence: CDR1 SGHRS, CDR2 YFSETQ.

The J gene is TRBJ1-2, the V gene TRBV15; D perhaps matches TRBD1 (5 bases). The CDR3 length is 15 residues. Per germline, CDR1 LNHNV and CDR2 YYDKDF (reference sequence). The V end lost 1 base, the J end lost 0 bases, and 9 bases lay between the germline ends. Here the CDR3 DNA reads TGTGCCACCAGCAGAGTCCCGGGGGCTAACTATGGCTACACCTTC. It yields the protein CATSRVPGANYGYTF.

The J gene is TRBJ1-5, the V gene TRBV6-6; 7 nucleotides match TRBD1. Germline trimming cut 5 bases from V and 5 bases from J; bases unmatched to any gene: 3. This CDR3 is 13 amino acids long. Germline V CDR1 and CDR2: MNHNY, SVGAGI (reference sequence). CDR3 in amino acids: CASSGQADQPQHF. DNA of the CDR3: TGTGCCAGCAGTGGACAGGCCGATCAGCCCCAGCATTTT.

CDR3 residues: CASSSAEGQSYNSPLHF. The CDR3 nucleotides are TGCGCCAGCAGCTCCGCAGAAGGACAGTCTTATAATTCACCCCTCCACTTT. The gene calls are TRBV4-1 and TRBJ1-6; D may be TRBD1 (6 bases). Trimming cost V 5 bases and J 4 bases, with 18 bases left between them. The CDR3 loop spans 17 amino acids. Germline CDR1 reads MGHRA; CDR2 reads YSYEKL.

This rearrangement joins TRBV28 to TRBJ2-5, with 10 bases matching TRBD1. Germline CDR1 reads MDHEN; CDR2 reads SYDVKM. The CDR3 is 17 residues long. Trimming at V came to 3 bases and at J to 6 bases, leaving 13 bases not matched to a gene. The CDR3 sequence: CASSFESWGQGMKTQYF. The CDR3 nucleotides are TGTGCCAGCAGTTTTGAGAGCTGGGGACAGGGGATGAAGACCCAGTACTTC. Full variable domain (rest looked up from reference TRBV28 and TRBJ2-5): DVKVTQSSRYLVKRTGEKVFLECVQDMDHENMFWYRQDPGLGLRLIYFSYDVKMKEKGDIPEGYSVSREKKERFSLILESASTNQTSMYLCASSFESWGQGMKTQYFGPGTRLLVL.

This clone was counted a few times. This CDR3 reads CASMRCPWQYF. The CDR3, as DNA: TGCGCCAGCATGAGGTGTCCGTGGCAGTACTTC. The chain has TRBV5-1 and TRBJ2-7; no reliable D call. There are 11 residues in the CDR3. V was trimmed by 6 bases and J by 9 bases, leaving 13 bases between them. Germline V gene lookup returns CDR1 SGHRS and CDR2 YFSETQ.

The V and J genes are TRBV6-5 and TRBJ2-2, with a tentative D call TRBD1 (5 bases). The CDR3 sequence is 14 residues long. CDR1 and CDR2 from the germline V gene are MNHEY and SVGAGI. Between the trimmed V and J ends, which lost 8 bases and 7 bases, there was a span of 17 bases. The CDR3 nucleotides read TGTGCCAGCGTGCCCCCAGGGAATTACGGGGAGCTGTTTTTT. The encoded protein is CASVPPGNYGELFF.

This clone occurred a few times. The V call is TRBV28, the J call TRBJ1-1; a possible D gene is TRBD1 (6 bases). V lost 7 bases and J lost 0, with 12 bases in between. CDR1 and CDR2 (germline): MDHEN, SYDVKM. The CDR3 totals 14 residues. CDR3 sequence reads: CASIEGGVNTEAFF. CDR3 nucleotides: TGTGCCAGCATTGAAGGGGGGGTGAACACTGAAGCTTTCTTT.

This clone was detected a few times. This rearrangement joins TRBV21-1 to TRBJ1-4; the D segment call TRBD1 is taken from the table without a DNA check. TRBV21-1 is a known pseudogene. The CDR3 runs 14 residues. The CDR3 DNA reads TGTGCCAGCACCCGAACAGGGCAGACTGAAAAACTGTTTTTT. Translation gives CASTRTGQTEKLFF.

This clone came up a few times. The CDR3 is CASSQSLAGVNQPQHF. CDR3 sequence (DNA): TGCGCCAGCAGCCAATCCTTGGCAGGGGTCAATCAGCCCCAGCATTTT. The V gene is TRBV4-1, the J gene TRBJ1-5, with D possibly TRBD1 on 6 matching bases. Germline V gene data show CDR1 as MGHRA and CDR2 as YSYEKL. V gave up 2 bases and J gave up 3 bases, with 14 bases separating them. The length of the CDR3 is 16 residues.